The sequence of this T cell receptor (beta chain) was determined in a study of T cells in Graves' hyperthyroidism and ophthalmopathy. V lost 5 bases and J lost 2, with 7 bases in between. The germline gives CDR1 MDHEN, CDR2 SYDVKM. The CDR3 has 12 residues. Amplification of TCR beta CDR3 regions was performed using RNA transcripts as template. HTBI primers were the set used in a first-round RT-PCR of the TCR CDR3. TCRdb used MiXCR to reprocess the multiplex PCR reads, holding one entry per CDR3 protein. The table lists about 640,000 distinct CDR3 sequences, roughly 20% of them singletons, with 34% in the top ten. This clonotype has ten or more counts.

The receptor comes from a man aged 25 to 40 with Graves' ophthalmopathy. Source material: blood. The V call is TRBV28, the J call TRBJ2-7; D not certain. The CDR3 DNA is TGTGCCAGCAGTGGGGTTACCTACGAGCAGTACTTC. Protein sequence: CASSGVTYEQYF.